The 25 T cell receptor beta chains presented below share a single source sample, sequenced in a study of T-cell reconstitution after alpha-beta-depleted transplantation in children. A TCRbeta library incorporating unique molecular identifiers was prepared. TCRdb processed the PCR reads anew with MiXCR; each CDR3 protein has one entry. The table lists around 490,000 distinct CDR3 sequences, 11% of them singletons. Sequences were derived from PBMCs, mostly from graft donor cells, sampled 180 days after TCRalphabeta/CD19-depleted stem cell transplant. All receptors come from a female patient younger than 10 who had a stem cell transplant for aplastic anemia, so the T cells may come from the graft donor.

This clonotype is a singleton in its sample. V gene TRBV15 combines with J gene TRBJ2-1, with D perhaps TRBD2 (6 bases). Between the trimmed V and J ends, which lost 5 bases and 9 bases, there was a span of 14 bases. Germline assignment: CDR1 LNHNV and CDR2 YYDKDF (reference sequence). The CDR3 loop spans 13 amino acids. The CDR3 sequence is CATSPREVAEQFF. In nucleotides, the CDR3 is TGTGCCACCAGCCCAAGGGAGGTTGCTGAGCAGTTCTTC. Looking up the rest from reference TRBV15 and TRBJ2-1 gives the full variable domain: DAMVIQNPRYQVTQFGKPVTLSCSQTLNHNVMYWYQQKSSQAPKLLFHYYDKDFNNEADTPDNFQSRRPNTSFCFLDIRSPGLGDTAMYLCATSPREVAEQFFGPGTRLTVL.

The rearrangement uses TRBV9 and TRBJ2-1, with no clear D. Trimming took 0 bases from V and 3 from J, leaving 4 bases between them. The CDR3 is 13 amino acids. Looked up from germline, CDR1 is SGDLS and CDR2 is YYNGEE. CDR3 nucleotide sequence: TGTGCCAGCAGCGTAGGTTTCTACAATGAGCAGTTCTTC. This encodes CASSVGFYNEQFF.

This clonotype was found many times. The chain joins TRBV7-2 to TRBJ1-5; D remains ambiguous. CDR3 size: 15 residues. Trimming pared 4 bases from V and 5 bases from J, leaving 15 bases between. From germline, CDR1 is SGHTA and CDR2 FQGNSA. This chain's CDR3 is CASSSQLMVDQPQHF. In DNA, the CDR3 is TGTGCCAGCAGCTCCCAATTAATGGTCGATCAGCCCCAGCATTTT.

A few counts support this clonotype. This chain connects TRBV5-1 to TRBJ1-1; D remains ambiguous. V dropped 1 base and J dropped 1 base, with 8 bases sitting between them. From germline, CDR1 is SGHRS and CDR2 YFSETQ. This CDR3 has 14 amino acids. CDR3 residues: CASSLTPRNTEAFF. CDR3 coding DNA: TGCGCCAGCAGCTTGACCCCCAGGAACACTGAAGCTTTCTTT.

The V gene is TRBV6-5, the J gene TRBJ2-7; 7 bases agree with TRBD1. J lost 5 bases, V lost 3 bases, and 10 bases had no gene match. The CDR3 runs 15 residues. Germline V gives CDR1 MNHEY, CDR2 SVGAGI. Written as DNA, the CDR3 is TGTGCCAGCAGTTATACCCCGACAGGGAACCACGAGCAGTACTTC. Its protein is CASSYTPTGNHEQYF.

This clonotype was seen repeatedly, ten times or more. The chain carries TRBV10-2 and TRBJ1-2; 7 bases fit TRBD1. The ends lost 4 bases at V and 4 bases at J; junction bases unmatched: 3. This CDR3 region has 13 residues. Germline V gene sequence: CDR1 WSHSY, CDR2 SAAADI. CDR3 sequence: CASSADRTYGYTF. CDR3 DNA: TGCGCCAGCAGTGCGGACAGGACCTATGGCTACACCTTC.

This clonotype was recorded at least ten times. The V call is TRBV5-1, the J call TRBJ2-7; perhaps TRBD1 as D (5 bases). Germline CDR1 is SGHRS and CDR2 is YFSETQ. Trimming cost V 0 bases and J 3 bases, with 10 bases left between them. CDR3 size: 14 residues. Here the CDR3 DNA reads TGCGCCAGCAGCTTGGACAGGCAACACTACGAGCAGTACTTC. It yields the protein CASSLDRQHYEQYF. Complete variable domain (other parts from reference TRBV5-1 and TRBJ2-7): KAGVTQTPRYLIKTRGQQVTLSCSPISGHRSVSWYQQTPGQGLQFLFEYFSETQRNKGNFPGRFSGRQFSNSRSEMNVSTLELGDSALYLCASSLDRQHYEQYFGPGTRLTVT.

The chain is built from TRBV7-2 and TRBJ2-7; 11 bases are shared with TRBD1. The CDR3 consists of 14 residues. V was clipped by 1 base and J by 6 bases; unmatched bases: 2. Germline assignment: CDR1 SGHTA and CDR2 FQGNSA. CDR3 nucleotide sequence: TGTGCCAGCAGCTTAGTGGGACAGGGGGTCGAGCAGTACTTC. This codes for CASSLVGQGVEQYF.

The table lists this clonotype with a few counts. The CDR3 region has the DNA TGCAGTGCTAGAGATAGGGGGGAGTACAATGAGCAGTTCTTC. As protein: CSARDRGEYNEQFF. The V gene is TRBV20-1, the J gene TRBJ2-1, with D perhaps given as TRBD1 or TRBD2 (6 bases each). The germline V gene has CDR1 DFQATT and CDR2 SNEGSKA (reference sequence). Trimming stripped 0 bases from V and 4 bases from J, with 10 bases between. The CDR3 loop spans 14 amino acids.

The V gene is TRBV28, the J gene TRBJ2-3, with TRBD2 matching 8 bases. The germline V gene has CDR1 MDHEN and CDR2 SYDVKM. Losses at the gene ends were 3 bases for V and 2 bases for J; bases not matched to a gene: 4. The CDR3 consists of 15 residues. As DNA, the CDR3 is TGTGCCAGCAGTTTTCGGGGGGGATACACAGATACGCAGTATTTT. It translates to CASSFRGGYTDTQYF.

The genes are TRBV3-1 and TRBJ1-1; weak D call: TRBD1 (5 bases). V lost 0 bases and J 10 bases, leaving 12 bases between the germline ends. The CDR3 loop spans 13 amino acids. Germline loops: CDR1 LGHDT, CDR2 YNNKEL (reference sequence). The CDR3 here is CASSQDIGAAAFF. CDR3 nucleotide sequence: TGTGCCAGCAGCCAAGACATCGGGGCTGCAGCTTTCTTT. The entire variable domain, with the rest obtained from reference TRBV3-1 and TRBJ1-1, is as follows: DTAVSQTPKYLVTQMGNDKSIKCEQNLGHDTMYWYKQDSKKFLKIMFSYNNKELIINETVPNRFSPKSPDKAHLNLHINSLELGDSAVYFCASSQDIGAAAFFGQGTRLTVV.

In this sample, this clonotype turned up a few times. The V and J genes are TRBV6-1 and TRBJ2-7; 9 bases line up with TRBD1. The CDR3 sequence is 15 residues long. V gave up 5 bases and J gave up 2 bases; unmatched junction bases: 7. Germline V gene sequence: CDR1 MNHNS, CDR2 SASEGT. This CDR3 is CASSTRDRVPYEQYF. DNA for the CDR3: TGTGCCAGCAGTACCCGGGACAGGGTCCCCTACGAGCAGTACTTC.

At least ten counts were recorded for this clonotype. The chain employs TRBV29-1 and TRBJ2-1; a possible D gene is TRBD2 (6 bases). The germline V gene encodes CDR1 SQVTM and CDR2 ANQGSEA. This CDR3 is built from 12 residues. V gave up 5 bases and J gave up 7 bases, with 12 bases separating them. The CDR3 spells CSVRRDSNEQFF. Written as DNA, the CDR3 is TGCAGCGTTCGCCGGGACTCTAATGAGCAGTTCTTC.

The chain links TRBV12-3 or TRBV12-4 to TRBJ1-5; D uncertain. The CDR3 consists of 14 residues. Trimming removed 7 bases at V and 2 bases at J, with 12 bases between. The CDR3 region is CASNKDGGNQPQHF. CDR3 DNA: TGTGCCAGCAACAAGGACGGAGGCAATCAGCCCCAGCATTTT.

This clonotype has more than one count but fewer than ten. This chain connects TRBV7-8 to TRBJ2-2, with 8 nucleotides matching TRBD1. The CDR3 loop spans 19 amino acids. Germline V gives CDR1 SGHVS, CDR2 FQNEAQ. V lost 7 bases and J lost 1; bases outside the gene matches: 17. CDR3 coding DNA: TGTGCCAGCATACGTTGGGACCGGGCAGGGGGCTTGAACACCGGGGAGCTGTTTTTT. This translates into CASIRWDRAGGLNTGELFF.

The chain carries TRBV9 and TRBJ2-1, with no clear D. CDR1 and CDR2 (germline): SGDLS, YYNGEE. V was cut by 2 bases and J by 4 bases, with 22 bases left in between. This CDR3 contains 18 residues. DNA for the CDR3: TGTGCCAGCAGCGTGGGTCCAGCCTCGGTGGGGATATACAATGAGCAGTTCTTC. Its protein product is CASSVGPASVGIYNEQFF. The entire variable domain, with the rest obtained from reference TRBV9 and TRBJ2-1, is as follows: DSGVTQTPKHLITATGQRVTLRCSPRSGDLSVYWYQQSLDQGLQFLIQYYNGEERAKGNILERFSAQQFPDLHSELNLSSLELGDSALYFCASSVGPASVGIYNEQFFGPGTRLTVL.

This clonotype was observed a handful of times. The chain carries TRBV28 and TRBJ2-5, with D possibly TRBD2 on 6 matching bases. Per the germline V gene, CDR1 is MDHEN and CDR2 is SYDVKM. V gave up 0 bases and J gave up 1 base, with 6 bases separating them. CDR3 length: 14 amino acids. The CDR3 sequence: CASSLWGLQETQYF. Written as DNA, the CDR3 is TGTGCCAGCAGTTTATGGGGACTCCAAGAGACCCAGTACTTC.

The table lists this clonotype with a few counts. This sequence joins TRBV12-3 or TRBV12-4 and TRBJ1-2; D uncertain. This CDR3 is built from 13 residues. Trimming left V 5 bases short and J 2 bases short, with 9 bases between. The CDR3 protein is CASSGRRNYGYTF. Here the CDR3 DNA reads TGTGCCAGCAGTGGCAGGCGGAACTATGGCTACACCTTC.

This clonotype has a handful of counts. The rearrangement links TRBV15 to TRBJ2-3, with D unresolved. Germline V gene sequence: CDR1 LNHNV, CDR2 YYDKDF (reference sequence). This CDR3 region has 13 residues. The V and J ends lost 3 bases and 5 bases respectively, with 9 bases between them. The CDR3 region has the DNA TGTGCCACCAGCAGCTCGCAGAGAGATACGCAGTATTTT. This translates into CATSSSQRDTQYF.

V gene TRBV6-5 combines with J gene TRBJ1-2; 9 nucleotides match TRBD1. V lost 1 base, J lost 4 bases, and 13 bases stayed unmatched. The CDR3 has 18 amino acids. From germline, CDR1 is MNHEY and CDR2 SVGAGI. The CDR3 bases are TGTGCCAGCAGTTACTTTTCCCCCTGGGACAGGGAGGCCTATGGCTACACCTTC. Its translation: CASSYFSPWDREAYGYTF.

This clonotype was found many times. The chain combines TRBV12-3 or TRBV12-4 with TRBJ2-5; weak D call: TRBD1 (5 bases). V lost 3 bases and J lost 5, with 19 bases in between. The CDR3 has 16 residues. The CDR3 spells CASSFGVRLPGETQYF. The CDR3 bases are TGTGCCAGCAGTTTCGGTGTCCGCCTACCAGGGGAGACCCAGTACTTC.

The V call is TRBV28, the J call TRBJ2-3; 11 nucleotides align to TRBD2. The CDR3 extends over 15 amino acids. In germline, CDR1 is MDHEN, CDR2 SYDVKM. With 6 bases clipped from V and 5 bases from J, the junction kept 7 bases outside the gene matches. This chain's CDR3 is CASSFSGRAVDTQYF. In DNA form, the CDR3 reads TGTGCCAGCAGCTTTAGCGGGAGGGCCGTAGATACGCAGTATTTT.

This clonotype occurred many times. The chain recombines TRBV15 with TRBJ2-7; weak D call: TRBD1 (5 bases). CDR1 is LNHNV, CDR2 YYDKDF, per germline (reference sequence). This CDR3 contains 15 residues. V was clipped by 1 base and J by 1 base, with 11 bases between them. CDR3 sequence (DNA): TGTGCCACCAGCAGAGTAGGGGTATCATCCTACGAGCAGTACTTC. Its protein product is CATSRVGVSSYEQYF.

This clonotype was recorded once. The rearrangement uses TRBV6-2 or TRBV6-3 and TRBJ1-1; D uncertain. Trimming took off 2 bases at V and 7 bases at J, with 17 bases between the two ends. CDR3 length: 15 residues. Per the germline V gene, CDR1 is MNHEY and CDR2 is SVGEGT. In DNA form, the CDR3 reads TGTGCCAGCAGTTACCTCGACCTCTTTGGTGGTGAAGCTTTCTTT. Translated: CASSYLDLFGGEAFF.

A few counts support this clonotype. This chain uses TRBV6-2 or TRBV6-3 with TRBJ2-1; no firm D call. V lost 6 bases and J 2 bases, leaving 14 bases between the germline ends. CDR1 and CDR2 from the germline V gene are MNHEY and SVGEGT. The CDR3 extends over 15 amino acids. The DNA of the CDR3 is TGTGCCAGCAGCTGCCCTAAATTGGCCTACAATGAGCAGTTCTTC. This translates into CASSCPKLAYNEQFF.